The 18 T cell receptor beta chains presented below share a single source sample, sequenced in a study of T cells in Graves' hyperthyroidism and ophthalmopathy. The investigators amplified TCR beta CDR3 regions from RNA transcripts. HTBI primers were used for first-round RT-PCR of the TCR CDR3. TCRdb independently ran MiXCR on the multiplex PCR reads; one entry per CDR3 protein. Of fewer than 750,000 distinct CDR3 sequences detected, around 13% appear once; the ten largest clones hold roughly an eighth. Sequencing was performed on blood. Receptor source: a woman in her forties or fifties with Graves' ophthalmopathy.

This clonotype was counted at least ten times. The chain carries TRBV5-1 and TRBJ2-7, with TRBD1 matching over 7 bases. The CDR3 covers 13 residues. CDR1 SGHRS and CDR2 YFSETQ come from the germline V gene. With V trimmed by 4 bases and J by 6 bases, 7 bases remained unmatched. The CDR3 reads CASSEGQKPEQYF. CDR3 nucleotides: TGCGCCAGCAGCGAGGGACAGAAGCCCGAGCAGTACTTC.

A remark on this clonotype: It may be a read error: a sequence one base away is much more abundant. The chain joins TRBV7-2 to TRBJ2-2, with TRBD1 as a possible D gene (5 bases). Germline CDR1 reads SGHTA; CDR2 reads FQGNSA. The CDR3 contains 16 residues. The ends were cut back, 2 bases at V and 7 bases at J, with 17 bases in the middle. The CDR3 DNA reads TGTGCCAGCAGCTTAAGACGCAGGGTTAATGGCGGGGAGCTGTTTTTT. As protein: CASSLRRRVNGGELFF.

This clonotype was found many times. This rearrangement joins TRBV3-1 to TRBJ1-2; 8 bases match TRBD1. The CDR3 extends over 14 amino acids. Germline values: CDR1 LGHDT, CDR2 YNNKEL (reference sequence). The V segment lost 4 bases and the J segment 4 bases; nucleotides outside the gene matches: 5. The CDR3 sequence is CASSRTDRAYGYTF. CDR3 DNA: TGTGCCAGCAGCCGAACGGACAGGGCCTATGGCTACACCTTC. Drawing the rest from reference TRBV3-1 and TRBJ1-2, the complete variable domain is DTAVSQTPKYLVTQMGNDKSIKCEQNLGHDTMYWYKQDSKKFLKIMFSYNNKELIINETVPNRFSPKSPDKAHLNLHINSLELGDSAVYFCASSRTDRAYGYTFGSGTRLTVV.

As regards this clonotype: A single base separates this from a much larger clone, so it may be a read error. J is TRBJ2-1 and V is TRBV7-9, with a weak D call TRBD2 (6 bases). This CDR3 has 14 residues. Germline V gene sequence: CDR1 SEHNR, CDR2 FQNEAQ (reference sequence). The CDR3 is CANSFGTYYNEQFF. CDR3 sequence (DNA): TGTGCCAACAGCTTCGGGACTTACTACAATGAGCAGTTCTTC.

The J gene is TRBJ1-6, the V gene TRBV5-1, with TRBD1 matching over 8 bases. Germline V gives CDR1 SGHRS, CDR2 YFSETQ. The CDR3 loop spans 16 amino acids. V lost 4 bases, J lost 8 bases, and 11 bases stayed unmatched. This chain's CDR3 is CASSPEGTGGDSPLHF. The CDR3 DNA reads TGCGCCAGCAGCCCGGAGGGGACAGGAGGGGATTCACCCCTCCACTTT.

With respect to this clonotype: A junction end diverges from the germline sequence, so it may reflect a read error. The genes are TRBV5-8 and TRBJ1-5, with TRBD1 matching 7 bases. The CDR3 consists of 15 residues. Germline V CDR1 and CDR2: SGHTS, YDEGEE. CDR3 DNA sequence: TGCGCCAGCAGCCAATCAAGGGGGCTCAATCAGCCCCAGCATTTT. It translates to CASSQSRGLNQPQHF.

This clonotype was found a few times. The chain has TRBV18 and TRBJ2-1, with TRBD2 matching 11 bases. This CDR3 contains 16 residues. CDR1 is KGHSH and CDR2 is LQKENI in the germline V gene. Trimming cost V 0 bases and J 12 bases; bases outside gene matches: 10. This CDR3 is CASSPPTSGSGGWQFF. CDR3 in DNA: TGTGCCAGCTCACCACCAACTAGCGGGAGTGGGGGTTGGCAGTTCTTC. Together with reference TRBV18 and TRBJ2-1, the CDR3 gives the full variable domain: NAGVMQNPRHLVRRRGQEARLRCSPMKGHSHVYWYRQLPEEGLKFMVYLQKENIIDESGMPKERFSAEFPKEGPSILRIQQVVRGDSAAYFCASSPPTSGSGGWQFFGPGTRLTVL.

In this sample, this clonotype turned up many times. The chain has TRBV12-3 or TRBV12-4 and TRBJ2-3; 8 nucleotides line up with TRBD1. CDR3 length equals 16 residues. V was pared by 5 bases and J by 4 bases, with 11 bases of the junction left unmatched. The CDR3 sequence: CASSPRQGNGADTQYF. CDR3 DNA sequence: TGTGCCAGCAGTCCCCGACAGGGGAATGGCGCAGATACGCAGTATTTT.

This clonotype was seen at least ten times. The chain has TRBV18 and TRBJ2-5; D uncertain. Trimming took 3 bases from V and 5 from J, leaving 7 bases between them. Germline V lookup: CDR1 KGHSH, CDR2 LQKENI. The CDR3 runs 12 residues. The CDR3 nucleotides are TGTGCCAGCTCACCTTCCTCCGAGACCCAGTACTTC. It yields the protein CASSPSSETQYF.

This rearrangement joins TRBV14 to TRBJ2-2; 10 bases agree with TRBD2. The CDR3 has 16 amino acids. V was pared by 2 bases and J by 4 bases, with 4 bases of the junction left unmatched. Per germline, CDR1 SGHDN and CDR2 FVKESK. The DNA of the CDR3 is TGTGCCAGCAGCCAAATGAGACTAGCGGGCACCGGGGAGCTGTTTTTT. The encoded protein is CASSQMRLAGTGELFF.

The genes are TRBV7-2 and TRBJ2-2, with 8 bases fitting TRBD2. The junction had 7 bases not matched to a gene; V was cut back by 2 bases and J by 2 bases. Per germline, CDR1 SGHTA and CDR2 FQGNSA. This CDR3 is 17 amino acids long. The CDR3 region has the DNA TGTGCCAGCAGCTTATTAGGGCTAGCGGGTAACACCGGGGAGCTGTTTTTT. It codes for CASSLLGLAGNTGELFF.

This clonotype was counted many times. CDR3: CASSLVAGGGGYTF. The CDR3 DNA reads TGTGCCAGCAGTTTAGTTGCAGGGGGCGGTGGCTACACCTTC. The V call is TRBV28, the J call TRBJ1-2; 8 positions match TRBD1. The V gene end was trimmed by 2 bases and the J gene end by 7 bases; junction bases not matched to a gene: 6. The CDR3 sequence is 14 residues long. CDR1 is MDHEN, CDR2 SYDVKM, per germline.

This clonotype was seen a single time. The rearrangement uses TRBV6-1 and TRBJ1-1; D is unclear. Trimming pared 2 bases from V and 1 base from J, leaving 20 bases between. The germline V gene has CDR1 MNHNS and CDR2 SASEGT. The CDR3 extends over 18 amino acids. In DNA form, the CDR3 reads TGTGCCAGCAGTGAAACGTTTGAGGTATTCAGAGAGAACACTGAAGCTTTCTTT. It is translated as CASSETFEVFRENTEAFF.

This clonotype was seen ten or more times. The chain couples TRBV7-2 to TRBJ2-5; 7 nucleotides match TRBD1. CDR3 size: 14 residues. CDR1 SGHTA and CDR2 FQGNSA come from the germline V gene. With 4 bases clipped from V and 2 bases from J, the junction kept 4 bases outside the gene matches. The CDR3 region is CASSSRQGQETQYF. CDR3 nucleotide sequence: TGTGCCAGCAGCTCCCGACAGGGACAAGAGACCCAGTACTTC.

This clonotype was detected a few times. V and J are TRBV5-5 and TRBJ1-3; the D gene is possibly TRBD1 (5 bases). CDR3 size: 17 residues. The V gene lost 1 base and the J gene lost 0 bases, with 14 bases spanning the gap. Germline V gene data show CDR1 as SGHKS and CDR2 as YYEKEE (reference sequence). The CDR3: CASSLWMKGPSGNTIYF. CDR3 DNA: TGTGCCAGCAGCTTGTGGATGAAGGGGCCCTCTGGAAACACCATATATTTT.

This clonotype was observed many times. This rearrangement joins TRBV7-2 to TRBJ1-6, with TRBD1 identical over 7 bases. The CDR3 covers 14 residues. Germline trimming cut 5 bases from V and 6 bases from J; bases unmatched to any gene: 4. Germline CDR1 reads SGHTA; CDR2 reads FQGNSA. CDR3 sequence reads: CASSEGTVNSPLHF. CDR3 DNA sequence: TGTGCCAGCAGCGAAGGGACAGTTAATTCACCCCTCCACTTT.

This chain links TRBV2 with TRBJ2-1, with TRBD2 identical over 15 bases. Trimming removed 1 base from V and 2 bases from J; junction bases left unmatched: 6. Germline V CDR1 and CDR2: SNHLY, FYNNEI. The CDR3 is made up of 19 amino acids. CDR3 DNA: TGTGCCAGCAGTGAAGGGACTAGCGGGAGGGCCAGACCCTACAATGAGCAGTTCTTC. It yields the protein CASSEGTSGRARPYNEQFF.

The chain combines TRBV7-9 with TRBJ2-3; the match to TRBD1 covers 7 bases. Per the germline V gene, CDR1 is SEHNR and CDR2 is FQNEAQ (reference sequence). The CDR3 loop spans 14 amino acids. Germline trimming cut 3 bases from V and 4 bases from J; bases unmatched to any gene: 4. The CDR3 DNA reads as TGTGCCAGCAGCTTGACAGGGACCGCAGATACGCAGTATTTT. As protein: CASSLTGTADTQYF. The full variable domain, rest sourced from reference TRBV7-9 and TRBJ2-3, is DTGVSQNPRHKITKRGQNVTFRCDPISEHNRLYWYRQTLGQGPEFLTYFQNEAQLEKSRLLSDRFSAERPKGSFSTLEIQRTEQGDSAMYLCASSLTGTADTQYFGPGTRLTVL.